These 18 T cell receptor beta chains were all obtained from the same sample, sequenced in a study of cytomegalovirus exposure and HLA in healthy donors. PCR primers comprised 60 Vbeta and 13 Jbeta primers. The data were produced by immunoSEQ multiplex PCR, yet TCRdb's version contains in-frame clones alone and is incomplete. The ten most abundant clones cover 20% to 30% of a sample with 40,000 to 65,000 clones. Sequencing was performed on PBMCs. These receptors came from a man aged 35 to 55 in good health and CMV-seropositive.

The rearrangement uses TRBV6-5 and TRBJ2-6, with 7 bases identical to TRBD2. This CDR3 contains 15 residues. Losses at the gene ends were 8 bases for V and 1 base for J; bases not matched to a gene: 5. Germline V lookup: CDR1 MNHEY, CDR2 SVGAGI. The CDR3 DNA reads as TGTGCCAGCGGGTATAGCGGGTCTGGGGCCAACGTCCTGACTTTC. Its translation: CASGYSGSGANVLTF.

This chain joins TRBV19 and TRBJ2-2, with D unresolved. This CDR3 is built from 14 residues. Per the germline V gene, CDR1 is LNHDA and CDR2 is SQIVND (reference sequence). V lost 3 bases and J 0 bases, leaving 5 bases between the germline ends. The CDR3: CASSIVANTGELFF. In DNA, the CDR3 is TGTGCCAGTAGTATCGTCGCGAACACCGGGGAGCTGTTTTTT.

This chain joins TRBV6-4 and TRBJ2-3, with no clear D. The V gene's germline CDR1 is MRHNA and CDR2 SNTAGT. This CDR3 spans 15 amino acids. With 3 bases removed from V and 0 bases from J, the gap between germline ends came to 10 bases. The CDR3 bases are TGTGCCAGCAGTGATAGAACTTCTAGCACAGATACGCAGTATTTT. Protein sequence: CASSDRTSSTDTQYF.

The CDR3 here is CASSPQAGETYEQYF. CDR3 bases: TGTGCCAGCAGCCCCCAAGCGGGAGAGACCTACGAGCAGTACTTC. The chain combines TRBV9 with TRBJ2-7; the match to TRBD2 covers 8 bases. There are 15 residues in the CDR3. From germline, CDR1 is SGDLS and CDR2 YYNGEE. V lost 4 bases to trimming and J lost 2 bases; unmatched junction nucleotides: 8.

The CDR3 DNA follows: TGTGCCAGCAGCTTCTCCCGCGGTAGCGGGAGCTTGAACAATGAGCAGTTCTTC. Encoded protein: CASSFSRGSGSLNNEQFF. The chain couples TRBV5-4 to TRBJ2-1; the match to TRBD2 covers 9 bases. Looked up from germline, CDR1 is SGHNT and CDR2 is YYREEE (reference sequence). This CDR3 has 18 amino acids. The V and J ends lost 2 bases and 5 bases, in that order; junction bases with no gene match: 14. Combining the CDR3 with reference TRBV5-4 and TRBJ2-1 gives the whole variable domain ETGVTQSPTHLIKTRGQQVTLRCSSQSGHNTVSWYQQALGQGPQFIFQYYREEENGRGNFPPRFSGLQFPNYSSELNVNALELDDSALYLCASSFSRGSGSLNNEQFFGPGTRLTVL.

The V and J genes are TRBV6-5 and TRBJ1-5; the match to TRBD1 covers 8 bases. The CDR3 runs 14 residues. V trimming: 5 bases; J trimming: 7 bases; junction bases outside the gene matches: 7. Germline CDR1 MNHEY, CDR2 SVGAGI. CDR3 DNA sequence: TGTGCCAGCAGTCCCGGACAGGGTGCCCAGCCCCAGCATTTT. Protein: CASSPGQGAQPQHF.

This sequence joins TRBV18 and TRBJ1-1; a possible D gene is TRBD1 (5 bases). CDR1 is KGHSH, CDR2 LQKENI, per germline. This CDR3 is built from 15 residues. Trimming left V 3 bases short and J 3 bases short, with 14 bases between. The CDR3 DNA follows: TGTGCCAGCTCACCTTCAGGGATCGGAGACACTGAAGCTTTCTTT. Residues: CASSPSGIGDTEAFF.

V gene TRBV5-1 combines with J gene TRBJ2-1; no clear D gene. Germline V CDR1 and CDR2: SGHRS, YFSETQ. Trimming took 0 bases from V and 8 from J, leaving 6 bases between them. The CDR3 has 12 amino acids. CDR3 loop: CASSLGRDEQFF. CDR3 nucleotide sequence: TGCGCCAGCAGCTTGGGTAGAGATGAGCAGTTCTTC.

The rearrangement uses TRBV10-2 and TRBJ2-6, with TRBD2 as a possible D gene (5 bases). The CDR3 is 17 residues long. CDR1 WSHSY and CDR2 SAAADI come from the germline V gene. Between the trimmed V and J ends, which lost 7 bases and 2 bases, there was a span of 18 bases. The DNA of the CDR3 is TGCGCCAGCAATCAGGACTCAGGTTCTGCTGGGGCCAACGTCCTGACTTTC. Protein product: CASNQDSGSAGANVLTF.

The rearrangement links TRBV7-3 to TRBJ2-1; TRBD2 aligns across 10 bases. This CDR3 is 17 amino acids long. The germline CDR1 and CDR2 sequences are SGHTA and FQGTGA. The trim removed 1 base at V and 12 bases at J, leaving 15 bases unmatched. The CDR3 DNA is TGTGCCAGCAGCTTAAACCCAGCTCCTAGCGGGGGTTCGGCGCAGTTCTTC. This encodes CASSLNPAPSGGSAQFF.

The chain recombines TRBV19 with TRBJ1-2; a weak D match, TRBD1 (5 bases). The CDR3 contains 11 residues. Trimming shortened V by 8 bases and J by 8 bases, and 12 bases separated the two germline ends. In germline, CDR1 is LNHDA, CDR2 SQIVND (reference sequence). The CDR3 DNA reads as TGTGCCAGTTGGGTGCGGGGCGGCTACACCTTC. The encoded protein is CASWVRGGYTF.

The rearrangement links TRBV19 to TRBJ1-2, with a possible D match to TRBD1 (6 bases). Germline CDR1 and CDR2: LNHDA and SQIVND (reference sequence). V was cut by 1 base and J by 3 bases, with 15 bases left in between. This CDR3 is built from 16 residues. Written as DNA, the CDR3 is TGTGCCAGTAGTATAGTAGGGGGACAAGGACACTATGGCTACACCTTC. It encodes CASSIVGGQGHYGYTF.

This chain links TRBV7-2 with TRBJ2-2; 7 bases fit TRBD2. CDR3 length: 17 amino acids. After removal of 4 bases from V and 2 bases from J, the junction contained 10 bases not matched to a gene. Germline CDR1 reads SGHTA; CDR2 reads FQGNSA. The CDR3 bases are TGTGCCAGCAGCTCAGGGCTAGCGGCGATTAACACCGGGGAGCTGTTTTTT. It encodes CASSSGLAAINTGELFF.

The chain joins TRBV5-6 to TRBJ2-7; the D is unclear. The CDR3 covers 11 residues. Trimming removed 4 bases from V and 6 bases from J, with 8 bases in between. Looked up from germline, CDR1 is SGHDT and CDR2 is YYEEEE. CDR3 sequence: CASSLRGEQYF. Here the CDR3 DNA reads TGTGCCAGCAGCCTAAGAGGCGAGCAGTACTTC.

This sequence joins TRBV29-1 and TRBJ2-7; TRBD2 agrees at 10 bases. Germline CDR1 is SQVTM and CDR2 is ANQGSEA. The V segment lost 4 bases and the J segment 6 bases; nucleotides outside the gene matches: 6. The length of the CDR3 is 13 residues. The chain's CDR3 is CSVGAGGGFEQYF. For the CDR3, the DNA is TGCAGCGTTGGAGCGGGAGGGGGATTCGAGCAGTACTTC.

The V and J genes are TRBV2 and TRBJ2-1; 11 bases are shared with TRBD2. Germline V lookup: CDR1 SNHLY, CDR2 FYNNEI. The ends lost 3 bases at V and 8 bases at J; junction bases unmatched: 6. This CDR3 contains 15 residues. The CDR3 DNA sequence: TGTGCCAGCAGTGATGGTCTAGCGGGAGGCGATGAGCAGTTCTTC. Protein product: CASSDGLAGGDEQFF.

This chain connects TRBV30 to TRBJ2-5; 7 nucleotides line up with TRBD1. The CDR3 runs 11 residues. The trim removed 7 bases at V and 7 bases at J, leaving 6 bases unmatched. Germline CDR1 and CDR2: GTSNPN and SVGIG (reference sequence). DNA of the CDR3: TGTGCCTTGGCTCGGACAGGGACCCAGTACTTC. Protein product: CALARTGTQYF.

The chain couples TRBV7-3 to TRBJ2-2, with 7 nucleotides matching TRBD1. The V gene's germline CDR1 is SGHTA and CDR2 FQGTGA. The CDR3 loop spans 13 amino acids. V gave up 5 bases and J gave up 7 bases; unmatched junction bases: 4. The CDR3 reads CASSPTGIGELFF. The CDR3 DNA sequence: TGTGCCAGCAGCCCGACAGGGATCGGGGAGCTGTTTTTT.